This T cell receptor beta chain was sequenced in a study of cytomegalovirus exposure and HLA in healthy donors. The CDR3 contains 18 residues. V lost 3 bases, J lost 4 bases, and 11 bases stayed unmatched. Germline values: CDR1 SGHDT, CDR2 YYEEEE. Use of 60 Vbeta and 13 Jbeta primers characterized the PCR. The method was immunoSEQ multiplex PCR; TCRdb's version includes in-frame clones alone and lacks a portion of them. The data hold over 150,000 clones, with more than 60% observed a single time. Sequenced sample: PBMCs. The chain joins TRBV5-6 to TRBJ2-6, with TRBD1 matching 9 bases. This clonotype originated in a woman aged 40 to 50 in good health and CMV-seronegative. The CDR3 bases are TGTGCCAGCAGCTCTGAGGGACAGGGTTTTTCCGGGGCCAACGTCCTGACTTTC. Translation gives CASSSEGQGFSGANVLTF. The full variable domain, its missing parts supplied by reference TRBV5-6 and TRBJ2-6, is DAGVTQSPTHLIKTRGQQVTLRCSPKSGHDTVSWYQQALGQGPQFIFQYYEEEERQRGNFPDRFSGHQFPNYSSELNVNALLLGDSALYLCASSSEGQGFSGANVLTFGAGSRLTVL.